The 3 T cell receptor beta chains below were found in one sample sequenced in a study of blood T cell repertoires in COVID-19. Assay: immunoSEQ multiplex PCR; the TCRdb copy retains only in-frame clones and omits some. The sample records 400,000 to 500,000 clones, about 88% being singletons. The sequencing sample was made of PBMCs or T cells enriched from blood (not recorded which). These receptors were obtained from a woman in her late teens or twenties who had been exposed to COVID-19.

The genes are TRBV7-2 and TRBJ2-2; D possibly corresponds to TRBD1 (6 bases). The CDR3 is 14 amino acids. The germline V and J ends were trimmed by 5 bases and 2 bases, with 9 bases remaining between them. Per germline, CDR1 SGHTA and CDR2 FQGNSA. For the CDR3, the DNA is TGTGCCAGCAGCGCGACAGGAAACACCGGGGAGCTGTTTTTT. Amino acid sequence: CASSATGNTGELFF.

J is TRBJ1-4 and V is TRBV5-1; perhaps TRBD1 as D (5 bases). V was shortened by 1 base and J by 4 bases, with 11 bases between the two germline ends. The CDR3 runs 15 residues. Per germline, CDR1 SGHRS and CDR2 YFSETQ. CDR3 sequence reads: CASSLMGGLNEKLFF. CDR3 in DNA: TGCGCCAGCAGCTTGATGGGGGGACTTAATGAAAAACTGTTTTTT.

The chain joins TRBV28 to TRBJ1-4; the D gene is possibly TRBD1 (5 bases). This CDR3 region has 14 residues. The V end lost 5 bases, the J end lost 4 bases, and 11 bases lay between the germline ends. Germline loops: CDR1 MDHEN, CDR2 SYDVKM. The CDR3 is CASSGGAINEKLFF. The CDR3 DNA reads TGTGCCAGCAGTGGAGGGGCGATTAATGAAAAACTGTTTTTT.